These 21 T cell receptor beta chains were sequenced from one sample in a study of neurological immune-mediated disorders. TCRdb re-called the 5' RACE reads with MiXCR, one entry per CDR3 protein. The data show about 70,000 distinct CDR3 sequences, approximately 5.3% seen once. Sequenced: PBMCs. Every receptor here comes from a human donor with multiple sclerosis. The donor label of this sample is uncertain.

This clonotype was observed at least ten times. CDR3 sequence: CATSRLLNPGGLAWRPQHF. The CDR3 nucleotides are TGTGCCACCAGCAGATTACTCAACCCAGGGGGGTTAGCGTGGAGGCCCCAGCATTTT. The J gene is TRBJ1-5, the V gene TRBV15; 7 bases align to TRBD1. The CDR3 runs 19 residues. Germline trimming cut 2 bases from V and 9 bases from J; bases unmatched to any gene: 22. Germline assignment: CDR1 LNHNV and CDR2 YYDKDF (reference sequence).

This clonotype showed up many times. The V and J genes are TRBV27 and TRBJ1-5; no clear D gene. V was pared by 6 bases and J by 2 bases, with 14 bases between. The CDR3 is 15 residues long. The germline V gene has CDR1 MNHEY and CDR2 SMNVEV (reference sequence). DNA for the CDR3: TGTGCCAGCAGAATGTCGGGGTTCGGCAATCAGCCCCAGCATTTT. Translation gives CASRMSGFGNQPQHF.

This clonotype showed up just a few times. A much larger clone differs by one base, so this may be a read error. This chain uses TRBV2 with TRBJ2-3; D ambiguous. V lost 5 bases to trimming and J lost 4 bases, with 10 bases between them. The CDR3 length is 13 residues. Per the germline V gene, CDR1 is SNHLY and CDR2 is FYNNEI. The CDR3 coding sequence is TGTGCCAGCAGTCTGAGGCGCGCAGATACGCAGTATTTT. It specifies CASSLRRADTQYF.

This clonotype was detected ten times or more. The DNA of the CDR3 is TGCAGTGCTTCTCCTACAGGGGTGAGCGACGAGCAGTACTTC. As protein: CSASPTGVSDEQYF. This chain joins TRBV20-1 and TRBJ2-7; 7 positions match TRBD1. Per germline, CDR1 DFQATT and CDR2 SNEGSKA (reference sequence). J was trimmed by 5 bases and V by 5 bases; bases with no gene match: 12. This CDR3 is 14 amino acids long.

This clonotype was seen ten or more times. This chain links TRBV21-1 with TRBJ1-1. TRBV21-1 is noted as a pseudogene. The CDR3 consists of 12 residues. For the CDR3, the DNA is TGTGCCAGCAGCTCGGTGGGCAGGGAAGCTTTCTTT. This sequence encodes CASSSVGREAFF.

At least ten counts were recorded for this clonotype. A much larger clone differs from this one at a single base, so this may be a read error. V gene TRBV11-2 combines with J gene TRBJ2-7; D unclear. V lost 1 base and J lost 2, with 0 bases in between. Germline assignment: CDR1 SGHAT and CDR2 FQNNGV. CDR3 length equals 11 residues. CDR3 nucleotides: TGTGCCAGCAGCTTAGCCTACGAGCAGTACTTC. Amino acids: CASSLAYEQYF.

In this sample, this clonotype turned up many times. The rearrangement uses TRBV7-8 and TRBJ1-2; the D gene is possibly TRBD1 (6 bases). The CDR3 consists of 13 residues. Trimming shortened V by 3 bases and J by 6 bases, and 11 bases separated the two germline ends. Germline-derived CDR1 and CDR2 are SGHVS and FQNEAQ. CDR3 DNA sequence: TGTGCCAGCAGCTTGAAGGGGGTACATGGCTACACCTTC. It is translated as CASSLKGVHGYTF.

This clonotype was detected many times. The V call is TRBV4-1, the J call TRBJ2-1; 7 nucleotides match TRBD2. The V gene's germline CDR1 is MGHRA and CDR2 YSYEKL. The CDR3 is 16 amino acids. After removal of 2 bases from V and 2 bases from J, the junction contained 6 bases not matched to a gene. In DNA form, the CDR3 reads TGCGCCAGCAGCCAAATGGGGCTAGCGGCCTACAATGAGCAGTTCTTC. This sequence encodes CASSQMGLAAYNEQFF.

This clonotype was seen many times. The chain combines TRBV12-3 or TRBV12-4 with TRBJ1-2; D possibly corresponds to TRBD1 (5 bases). The CDR3 is 13 residues long. Trimming took 5 bases from V and 7 from J, leaving 14 bases between them. CDR3 residues: CASSTLGVGGYTF. In DNA, the CDR3 is TGTGCCAGCAGTACCCTGGGGGTGGGTGGCTACACCTTC.

This clonotype was detected ten times or more. The V gene is TRBV30, the J gene TRBJ1-1, with a weak D call TRBD1 (6 bases). The germline V gene encodes CDR1 GTSNPN and CDR2 SVGIG (reference sequence). This CDR3 is built from 13 residues. V was clipped by 0 bases and J by 5 bases, with 10 bases between them. CDR3 amino acids: CAWSVGGGTEAFF. The CDR3, as DNA: TGTGCCTGGAGTGTAGGGGGGGGGACTGAAGCTTTCTTT.

This clonotype has a count of ten or more. V and J are TRBV4-1 and TRBJ1-1, with 7 bases that match TRBD1. The CDR3 has 14 amino acids. The germline CDR1 and CDR2 sequences are MGHRA and YSYEKL. Trimming cost V 1 base and J 5 bases; bases outside gene matches: 4. The DNA for the CDR3 is TGCGCCAGCAGCCAAGCAACCAGGGGGACTGAAGCTTTCTTT. Its translation is CASSQATRGTEAFF.

There are many counts of this clonotype. This sequence joins TRBV27 and TRBJ1-1; D call uncertain. CDR1 is MNHEY and CDR2 is SMNVEV in the germline V gene (reference sequence). Trimming removed 3 bases at V and 5 bases at J, with 13 bases between. The CDR3 contains 14 residues. The CDR3 protein is CASSFNPGGTEAFF. CDR3 DNA sequence: TGTGCCAGCAGTTTCAACCCGGGAGGGACTGAAGCTTTCTTT.

This clonotype was picked up many times. The junction departs from the called germline gene at one end, perhaps through a read error. The rearrangement uses TRBV7-7 and TRBJ2-1, with D tentatively TRBD2 (5 bases). The CDR3 contains 13 residues. Germline lookup yields CDR1 SSHAT and CDR2 FNYEAQ (reference sequence). CDR3 in amino acids: CASSLAPQNEQFF. As DNA, the CDR3 is TGTGCCAGCAGCCTAGCCCCCCAAAATGAGCAGTTCTTC.

V is TRBV5-1 and J is TRBJ2-1, with D perhaps TRBD2 (6 bases). V was cut by 4 bases and J by 8 bases, with 13 bases left in between. The CDR3 runs to 13 residues. Germline assignment: CDR1 SGHRS and CDR2 YFSETQ. CDR3 nucleotide sequence: TGCGCCAGCAGCCCCTGGGGGGTCGATGAGCAGTTCTTC. Protein: CASSPWGVDEQFF.

At least ten counts were recorded for this clonotype. The V and J genes are TRBV3-1 and TRBJ2-7; D perhaps matches TRBD1 (8 bases). From germline, CDR1 is LGHDT and CDR2 YNNKEL (reference sequence). Trimming took off 4 bases at V and 1 base at J, with 17 bases between the two ends. The CDR3 has 16 amino acids. For the CDR3, the DNA is TGTGCCAGCAGCCTCACAGGGGGGGGAAGGTCCTACGAGCAGTACTTC. Its translation: CASSLTGGGRSYEQYF.

This clonotype was seen repeatedly, ten times or more. The V and J genes are TRBV11-2 and TRBJ1-3; D is uncertain. Germline CDR1 is SGHAT and CDR2 is FQNNGV. V lost 5 bases and J lost 4, with 9 bases in between. The CDR3 is 13 amino acids. The CDR3 DNA reads as TGTGCCAGCAGCATCCTCATGGGAAACACCATATATTTT. Residues: CASSILMGNTIYF.

This clonotype was observed at least ten times. The chain couples TRBV5-1 to TRBJ2-3; weak D call: TRBD2 (6 bases). The CDR3 is 15 residues long. CDR1 and CDR2 (germline): SGHRS, YFSETQ. V lost 4 bases to trimming and J lost 4 bases, with 16 bases between them. CDR3 residues: CASSEYSGEADTQYF. The CDR3 DNA sequence: TGCGCCAGCAGCGAGTATAGTGGGGAGGCAGATACGCAGTATTTT.

This clonotype was counted ten times or more. The chain is built from TRBV20-1 and TRBJ1-2; a weak D match, TRBD1 (6 bases). CDR3 length equals 13 residues. Germline CDR1 reads DFQATT; CDR2 reads SNEGSKA (reference sequence). Deletions cut 6 bases from V and 4 bases from J, with 15 bases between. The CDR3 DNA follows: TGCAGTGCCACGCGGGACATAGCCTATGGCTACACCTTC. It yields the protein CSATRDIAYGYTF.

Ten or more counts support this clonotype. This sequence joins TRBV7-8 and TRBJ1-1; a weak D match, TRBD1 (5 bases). Looked up from germline, CDR1 is SGHVS and CDR2 is FQNEAQ. Between the trimmed V and J ends, which lost 4 bases and 3 bases, there was a span of 15 bases. The CDR3 is 15 residues long. This CDR3 reads CASSSLLGGDTEAFF. CDR3 nucleotide sequence: TGTGCCAGCAGCTCCCTGCTGGGGGGGGACACTGAAGCTTTCTTT.

In its sample, this clonotype was seen many times. The chain joins TRBV5-1 to TRBJ2-5, with 12 bases lining up with TRBD2. This CDR3 has 18 amino acids. V shed 0 bases and J 4 bases; nucleotides not matched to a gene: 10. Germline V gene lookup returns CDR1 SGHRS and CDR2 YFSETQ. The CDR3 loop is CASSLAPLAGGLRETQYF. In DNA, the CDR3 is TGCGCCAGCAGCTTGGCCCCCCTAGCGGGGGGGCTCCGAGAGACCCAGTACTTC.

This clonotype was picked up many times. This chain connects TRBV9 to TRBJ2-7; 7 bases align to TRBD2. Looked up from germline, CDR1 is SGDLS and CDR2 is YYNGEE. This CDR3 has 15 amino acids. Trimming removed 4 bases from V and 2 bases from J; junction bases left unmatched: 9. CDR3 in DNA: TGTGCCAGCAGCCTTTCAGCGGGGCTTACCTACGAGCAGTACTTC. Its translation: CASSLSAGLTYEQYF.